One and the same sample provided the 18 T cell receptor beta chains below, sequenced in a study of blood T cell repertoires in COVID-19. Profiled with immunoSEQ multiplex PCR; TCRdb holds only in-frame clones, not every one. The sample lists over 100,000 clones; roughly 92% were seen once. Sequenced material: peripheral blood. The receptor source for this set is a woman aged 50 to 60 with COVID-19, enrolled during active disease.

This clone has just one count. The genes are TRBV27 and TRBJ1-1; D ambiguous. The CDR3 is made up of 14 amino acids. The germline V gene encodes CDR1 MNHEY and CDR2 SMNVEV (reference sequence). Trimming pared 6 bases from V and 3 bases from J, leaving 14 bases between. The CDR3 spells CASSRTYSYTEAFF. The CDR3 DNA follows: TGTGCCAGCAGCCGAACTTACAGTTACACTGAAGCTTTCTTT.

The CDR3 loop is CASSPNPGGYGYTF. The DNA of the CDR3 is TGTGCCAGCTCACCAAATCCAGGGGGCTATGGCTACACCTTC. The chain employs TRBV18 and TRBJ1-2; TRBD1 agrees at 7 bases. The CDR3 loop spans 14 amino acids. CDR1 and CDR2 from the germline V gene are KGHSH and LQKENI. The junction had 4 bases not matched to a gene; V was cut back by 2 bases and J by 4 bases.

The chain has TRBV19 and TRBJ2-6; 8 bases map to TRBD2. CDR1 and CDR2 (germline): LNHDA, SQIVND (reference sequence). This CDR3 has 16 residues. With V trimmed by 5 bases and J by 0 bases, 3 bases remained unmatched. CDR3 loop: CASSREGLSGANVLTF. In DNA, the CDR3 is TGTGCCAGTAGTCGGGAGGGTCTCTCTGGGGCCAACGTCCTGACTTTC.

This chain links TRBV24-1 with TRBJ2-2; D is perhaps TRBD1 (5 bases). Trimming shortened V by 1 base and J by 6 bases, and 8 bases separated the two germline ends. Germline CDR1 and CDR2: KGHDR and SFDVKD. The CDR3 extends over 14 amino acids. CDR3 nucleotides: TGTGCCACCAGTGATTTTAGGGGATCCGGGGAGCTGTTTTTT. Amino acid sequence: CATSDFRGSGELFF.

The J gene is TRBJ2-1, the V gene TRBV2; TRBD1 agrees at 10 bases. Germline CDR1 SNHLY, CDR2 FYNNEI. Trimming at V came to 2 bases and at J to 8 bases, leaving 6 bases not matched to a gene. This CDR3 comprises 15 residues. CDR3 loop: CASSERDRGSDEQFF. The CDR3 DNA reads as TGTGCCAGCAGTGAACGGGACAGGGGTTCAGATGAGCAGTTCTTC.

This clone was observed once. The chain joins TRBV9 to TRBJ2-2; D is perhaps TRBD2 (5 bases). CDR3 size: 16 residues. From germline, CDR1 is SGDLS and CDR2 YYNGEE. V shed 3 bases and J shed 1 base, with 13 bases lying between them. CDR3 nucleotide sequence: TGTGCCAGCAGCGACCCCGGTGAGGGGAACACCGGGGAGCTGTTTTTT. Translated, it gives CASSDPGEGNTGELFF.

This clone was recorded only once. The chain joins TRBV10-1 to TRBJ2-1; possibly TRBD1 for D (6 bases). V lost 3 bases and J 7 bases, leaving 13 bases between the germline ends. The germline CDR1 and CDR2 sequences are WNHNN and SYGVQD (reference sequence). The CDR3 runs 14 residues. CDR3 loop: CASSDNRAKNEQFF. CDR3 nucleotide sequence: TGCGCCAGCAGTGATAACAGGGCGAAAAATGAGCAGTTCTTC.

J is TRBJ2-7 and V is TRBV2; the D gene is possibly TRBD2 (6 bases). V gave up 0 bases and J gave up 5 bases, with 11 bases separating them. Per germline, CDR1 SNHLY and CDR2 FYNNEI. The CDR3 contains 14 residues. The CDR3 DNA follows: TGTGCCAGCAGTGAAGCTGGGCTAGCGAACGAGCAGTACTTC. Its translation is CASSEAGLANEQYF.

The chain couples TRBV4-2 to TRBJ2-5, with 8 bases identical to TRBD2. Germline V gives CDR1 LGHNA, CDR2 YNFKEQ. The length of the CDR3 is 15 residues. Losses at the gene ends were 4 bases for V and 2 bases for J; bases not matched to a gene: 6. CDR3 residues: CASSLTGTRQETQYF. The DNA of the CDR3 is TGTGCCAGCAGCCTTACTGGGACTAGGCAAGAGACCCAGTACTTC.

The chain joins TRBV13 to TRBJ2-5, with 9 bases aligning to TRBD2. The germline V gene encodes CDR1 PRHDT and CDR2 FYEKMQ (reference sequence). This CDR3 is built from 16 residues. With V trimmed by 4 bases and J by 1 base, 7 bases remained unmatched. The CDR3 nucleotides are TGTGCCAGCAGCTCTTCTCGCGGGGGGGCCCAAGAGACCCAGTACTTC. Translating it yields CASSSSRGGAQETQYF.

This rearrangement joins TRBV6-1 to TRBJ1-6; D uncertain. Germline V gene data show CDR1 as MNHNS and CDR2 as SASEGT. Trimming shortened V by 0 bases and J by 7 bases, and 13 bases separated the two germline ends. The CDR3 loop spans 16 amino acids. The CDR3 loop is CASSEAWGGRNSPLHF. The CDR3 coding sequence is TGTGCCAGCAGTGAAGCGTGGGGAGGCCGGAATTCACCCCTCCACTTT.

The V and J genes are TRBV27 and TRBJ2-7; D unresolved. The CDR3 totals 14 residues. Between the trimmed V and J ends, which lost 0 bases and 1 base, there was a span of 7 bases. Germline CDR1 is MNHEY and CDR2 is SMNVEV (reference sequence). DNA of the CDR3: TGTGCCAGCAGTTTATCCCCAGGATCCTACGAGCAGTACTTC. Amino acid sequence: CASSLSPGSYEQYF.

This rearrangement joins TRBV27 to TRBJ1-5; a weak D match, TRBD1 (5 bases). V lost 0 bases to trimming and J lost 11 bases, with 17 bases between them. This CDR3 is built from 15 residues. In germline, CDR1 is MNHEY, CDR2 SMNVEV (reference sequence). The CDR3 DNA sequence: TGTGCCAGCAGTTTATCCGCCGAGTGGGGGGTGGCCCAGCATTTT. Its protein is CASSLSAEWGVAQHF.

This chain links TRBV5-1 with TRBJ2-7; 9 positions agree with TRBD1. Germline trimming cut 4 bases from V and 4 bases from J; bases unmatched to any gene: 3. This CDR3 contains 13 residues. CDR1 is SGHRS and CDR2 is YFSETQ in the germline V gene. DNA of the CDR3: TGCGCCAGCAGCACGGGACAGGGTTACGAGCAGTACTTC. Its translation: CASSTGQGYEQYF.

V gene TRBV19 combines with J gene TRBJ1-2, with D possibly being TRBD1 (5 bases). V dropped 8 bases and J dropped 7 bases, with 11 bases sitting between them. Germline loops: CDR1 LNHDA, CDR2 SQIVND (reference sequence). The CDR3 contains 11 residues. The CDR3 coding sequence is TGTGCCAGTTTCGGGAGGGGTGGCTACACCTTC. This encodes CASFGRGGYTF.

In this sample, this clone turned up once. CDR3 protein: CASRRAGQGHVNHEKLFF. Written as DNA, the CDR3 is TGTGCAAGTCGCCGTGCGGGACAGGGACACGTTAATCATGAAAAACTGTTTTTT. The chain couples TRBV12-2 to TRBJ1-4; TRBD1, the D gene given by the table, was not confirmed from the DNA. TRBV12-2 is classified as a pseudogene. The CDR3 is 18 amino acids.

The chain is built from TRBV5-1 and TRBJ1-4, with TRBD1 as a possible D gene (5 bases). The V end was cut by 3 bases, the J end by 4 bases, with 25 bases between. The CDR3 contains 19 residues. Germline lookup yields CDR1 SGHRS and CDR2 YFSETQ. CDR3 in amino acids: CASSSGRGLDSRNNEKLFF. The CDR3 DNA reads as TGCGCCAGCAGCTCTGGGAGGGGACTCGACTCGAGAAATAATGAAAAACTGTTTTTT. Supplemented by reference TRBV5-1 and TRBJ1-4, the full variable domain reads KAGVTQTPRYLIKTRGQQVTLSCSPISGHRSVSWYQQTPGQGLQFLFEYFSETQRNKGNFPGRFSGRQFSNSRSEMNVSTLELGDSALYLCASSSGRGLDSRNNEKLFFGSGTQLSVL.

This rearrangement joins TRBV27 to TRBJ1-6, with D unclear. CDR3 size: 16 residues. Trimming took 7 bases from V and 3 from J, leaving 16 bases between them. The V gene's germline CDR1 is MNHEY and CDR2 SMNVEV (reference sequence). The CDR3 DNA sequence: TGTGCCAGCACCTCGAGTGGGAGCAACTATAATTCACCCCTCCACTTT. Translated: CASTSSGSNYNSPLHF.